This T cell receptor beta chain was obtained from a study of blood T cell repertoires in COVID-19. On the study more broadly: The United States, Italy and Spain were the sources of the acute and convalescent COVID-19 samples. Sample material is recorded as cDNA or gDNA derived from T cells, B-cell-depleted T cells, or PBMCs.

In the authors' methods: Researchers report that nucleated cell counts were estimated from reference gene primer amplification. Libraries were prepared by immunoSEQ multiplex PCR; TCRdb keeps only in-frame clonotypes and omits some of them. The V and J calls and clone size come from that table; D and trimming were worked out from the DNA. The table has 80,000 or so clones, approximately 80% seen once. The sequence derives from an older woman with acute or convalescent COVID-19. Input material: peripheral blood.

In nucleotides, the CDR3 is TGTGCCAGCAGCCTTGTAGGCGCCCAGGAAGGCTATGGCTACACCTTC. It encodes CASSLVGAQEGYGYTF. The V gene is TRBV5-6, the J gene TRBJ1-2; D remains unclear. The CDR3 loop spans 16 amino acids. Trimming left V 4 bases short and J 4 bases short, with 20 bases between. The germline V gene has CDR1 SGHDT and CDR2 YYEEEE.